The table lists the clone carrying this T cell receptor (beta chain) with a count of one. TCR beta CDR3 regions were amplified from RNA. Primed by the HTBI set, a first-round RT-PCR was run on the TCR CDR3. TCRdb used MiXCR to reprocess the multiplex PCR reads, holding one entry per CDR3 protein. The repertoire holds approximately 370,000 distinct CDR3 sequences, with approximately 18% as singletons. The data originate from a study of T cells in Graves' hyperthyroidism and ophthalmopathy. This CDR3 region has 17 residues. The germline V gene encodes CDR1 SGHRS and CDR2 YFSETQ. The V end was cut by 4 bases, the J end by 3 bases, with 22 bases between.

The receptor comes from a woman aged 25 to 39 with Graves' hyperthyroidism that later progressed to Graves' ophthalmopathy. Sequencing input: blood. The rearrangement uses TRBV5-1 and TRBJ2-5; D assignment may be TRBD1 or TRBD2 (5 bases each). The CDR3 coding sequence is TGCGCCAGCAGCACCCGGGGCCAGGGCCGAAGGGAAGAGACCCAGTACTTC. It translates to CASSTRGQGRREETQYF.